This T cell receptor (beta chain) was captured in a study of siplizumab effects on memory and regulatory T cells. Study-wide results and limits: The apparent diversity of naive T cells exceeded that of memory cells, and naive T cells seemed to make a major contribution to the alloresponse. Suppressive capability of dividing Tregs from siplizumab cultures went unverified. A mean of about 62% of mappable alloreactive CD4+ clones were Treg-derived with siplizumab, compared with roughly 25% in controls. Most alloreactive clones went unmapped to unstimulated subsets; only a minor fraction mapped.

Comments on this clone: Its cognate antigen is unknown.

With 0 bases removed from V and 5 bases from J, the gap between germline ends came to 16 bases. The CDR3 covers 16 residues. Per the germline V gene, CDR1 is LNHNV and CDR2 is YYDKDF (reference sequence). Using immunoSEQ multiplex PCR, the repertoire was profiled, and TCRdb retains in-frame clones only, with some absent. The data hold 90,000 to 120,000 clones, with about 94% observed a single time. This sequence was found in a human donor in good health. The genes are TRBV15 and TRBJ1-2; the D gene is possibly TRBD1 (6 bases). The sequencing sample was made of Tregs sorted from blood. This CDR3 reads CATSRDYATGSYGYTF. The CDR3, as DNA: TGTGCCACCAGCAGAGACTATGCGACAGGCAGTTATGGCTACACCTTC.